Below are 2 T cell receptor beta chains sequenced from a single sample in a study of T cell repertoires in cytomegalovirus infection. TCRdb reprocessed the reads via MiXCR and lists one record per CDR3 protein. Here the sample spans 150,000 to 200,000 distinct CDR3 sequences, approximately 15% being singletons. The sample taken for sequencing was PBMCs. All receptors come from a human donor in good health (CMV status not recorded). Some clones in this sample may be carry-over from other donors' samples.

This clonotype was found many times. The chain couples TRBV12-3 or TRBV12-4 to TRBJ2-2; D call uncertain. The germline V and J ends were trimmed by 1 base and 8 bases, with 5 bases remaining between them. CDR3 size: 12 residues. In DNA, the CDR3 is TGTGCCAGCAGTTTAGGTGGTGGGGAGCTGTTTTTT. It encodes CASSLGGGELFF.

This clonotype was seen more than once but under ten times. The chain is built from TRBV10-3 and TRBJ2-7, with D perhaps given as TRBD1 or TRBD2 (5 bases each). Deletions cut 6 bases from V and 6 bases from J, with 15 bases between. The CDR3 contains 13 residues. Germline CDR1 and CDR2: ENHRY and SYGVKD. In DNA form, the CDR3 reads TGTGCCATCAGGGGACCCGAAGTCTCCGAGCAGTACTTC. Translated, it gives CAIRGPEVSEQYF.